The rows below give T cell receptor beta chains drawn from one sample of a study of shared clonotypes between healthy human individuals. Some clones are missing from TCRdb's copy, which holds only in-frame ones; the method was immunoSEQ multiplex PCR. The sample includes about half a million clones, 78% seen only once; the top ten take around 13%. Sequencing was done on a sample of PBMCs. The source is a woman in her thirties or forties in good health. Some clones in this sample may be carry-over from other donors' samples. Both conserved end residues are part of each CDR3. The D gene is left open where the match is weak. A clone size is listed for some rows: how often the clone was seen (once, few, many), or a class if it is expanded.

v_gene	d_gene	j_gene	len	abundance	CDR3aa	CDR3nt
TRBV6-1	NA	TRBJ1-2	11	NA	CASSPLDGYTF	TGTGCCAGCAGTCCTTTAGATGGCTACACCTTC
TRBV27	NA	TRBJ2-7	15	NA	CASSLRVGEYYEQYF	TGTGCCAGCAGTTTACGGGTAGGGGAATACTACGAGCAGTACTTC
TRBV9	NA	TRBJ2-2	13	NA	CASSVSNTGELFF	TGTGCCAGCAGCGTTTCCAACACCGGGGAGCTGTTTTTT
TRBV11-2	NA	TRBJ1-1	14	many	CASSLAGVHTEAFF	TGTGCCAGCAGCTTAGCCGGGGTTCACACTGAAGCTTTCTTT
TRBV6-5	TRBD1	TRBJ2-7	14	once	CASSHRDSYYEQYF	TGTGCCAGCAGCCACCGGGACAGCTACTACGAGCAGTACTTC
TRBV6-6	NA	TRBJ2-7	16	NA	CASSYSGLPGSYEQYF	TGTGCCAGCAGTTACTCGGGACTCCCTGGCTCCTACGAGCAGTACTTC
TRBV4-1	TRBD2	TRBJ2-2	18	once	CASSQDGLAGGRTGELFF	TGCGCCAGCAGCCAAGATGGGCTAGCGGGAGGGAGGACCGGGGAGCTGTTTTTT
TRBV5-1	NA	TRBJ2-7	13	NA	CASSFDTSNEQYF	TGCGCCAGCAGCTTTGACACCTCAAACGAGCAGTACTTC
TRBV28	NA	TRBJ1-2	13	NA	CASSFQGNYGYTF	TGTGCCAGCAGTTTCCAGGGGAACTATGGCTACACCTTC
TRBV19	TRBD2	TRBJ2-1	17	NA	CASSTPSGRNWNNEQFF	TGTGCCAGTAGTACCCCTAGCGGGAGAAATTGGAACAATGAGCAGTTCTTC
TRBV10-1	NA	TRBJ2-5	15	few	CASSDYGQPQETQYF	TGCGCCAGCAGTGATTACGGACAGCCCCAAGAGACCCAGTACTTC
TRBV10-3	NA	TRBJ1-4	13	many	CAIRGRDGEKLFF	TGTGCCATCAGGGGCAGGGATGGGGAAAAACTGTTTTTT
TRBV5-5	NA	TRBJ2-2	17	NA	CASSLGWGAPSTGELFF	TGTGCCAGCAGCTTGGGGTGGGGGGCCCCCTCCACCGGGGAGCTGTTTTTT
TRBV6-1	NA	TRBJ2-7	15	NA	CASGERATSSCEQYF	TGTGCCAGCGGTGAAAGAGCGACAAGCTCCTGCGAGCAGTACTTC
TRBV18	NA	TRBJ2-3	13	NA	CASSPTGTDTQYF	TGTGCCAGCTCACCAACCGGGACAGATACGCAGTATTTT
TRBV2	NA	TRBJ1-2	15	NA	CASSRNRGGLNGYTF	TGTGCCAGCAGTCGGAACCGGGGCGGACTTAATGGCTACACCTTC
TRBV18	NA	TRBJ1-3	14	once	CASSPGSSGNTIYF	TGTGCCAGCTCACCGGGGAGCTCTGGAAACACCATATATTTT
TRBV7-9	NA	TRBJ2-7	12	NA	CASSLLAREQYF	TGTGCCAGCAGCTTACTAGCTCGGGAGCAGTACTTC
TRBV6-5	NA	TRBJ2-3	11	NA	CASGFADTQYF	TGTGCCAGCGGGTTCGCAGATACGCAGTATTTT
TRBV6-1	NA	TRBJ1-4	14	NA	CASSAGRANEKLFF	TGTGCCAGCAGTGCAGGGAGGGCTAATGAAAAACTGTTTTTT
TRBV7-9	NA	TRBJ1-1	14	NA	CASSLSRVYREAFF	TGTGCCAGCAGCTTATCCCGGGTCTACCGTGAAGCTTTCTTT
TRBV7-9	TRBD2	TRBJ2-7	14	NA	CASSYSGSSYEQYF	TGTGCCAGCAGCTATAGCGGGAGCTCCTACGAGCAGTACTTC
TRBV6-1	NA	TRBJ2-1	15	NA	CASSERVSDYNEQFF	TGTGCCAGCAGTGAAAGGGTCAGCGACTACAATGAGCAGTTCTTC
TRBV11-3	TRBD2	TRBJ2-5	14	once	CASSVSGRIETQYF	TGTGCCAGCAGCGTAAGCGGGAGGATTGAGACCCAGTACTTC
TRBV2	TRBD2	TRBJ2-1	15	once	CASSGTSGRGNEQFF	TGTGCCAGCAGCGGGACTAGCGGGAGGGGGAATGAGCAGTTCTTC
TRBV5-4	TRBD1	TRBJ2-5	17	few	CASSLGLTTGRQETQYF	TGTGCCAGCAGCTTGGGACTAACGACAGGGCGGCAAGAGACCCAGTACTTC
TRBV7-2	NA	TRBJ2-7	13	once	CASSLEQPSEQYF	TGTGCCAGCAGCTTAGAACAGCCAAGCGAGCAGTACTTC
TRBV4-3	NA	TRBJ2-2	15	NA	CASSQDRADTGELFF	TGCGCCAGCAGCCAAGATCGGGCAGACACCGGGGAGCTGTTTTTT
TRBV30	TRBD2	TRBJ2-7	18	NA	CAWTRSTIGLAGFYEQYF	TGTGCCTGGACACGGAGTACTATTGGACTAGCGGGATTCTACGAGCAGTACTTC
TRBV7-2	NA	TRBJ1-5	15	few	CASSLGRAYNQPQHF	TGTGCCAGCAGCTTGGGCCGGGCGTACAATCAGCCCCAGCATTTT
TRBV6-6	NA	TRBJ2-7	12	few	CASRKTGLEQYF	TGTGCCAGCAGGAAAACAGGGCTCGAGCAGTACTTC
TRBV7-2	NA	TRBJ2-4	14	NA	CASSLGALGNIQYF	TGTGCCAGCAGCTTAGGGGCCCTAGGAAACATTCAGTACTTC
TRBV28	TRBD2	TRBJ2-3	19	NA	CASIGPSPASGTSTDTQYF	TGTGCCAGCATCGGCCCAAGCCCCGCTAGCGGGACTAGCACAGATACGCAGTATTTT
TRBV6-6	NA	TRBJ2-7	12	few	CASSPASYEQYF	TGTGCCAGCAGTCCAGCATCCTACGAGCAGTACTTC
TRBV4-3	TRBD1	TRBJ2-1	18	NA	CASSQDPSGQGIYNEQFF	TGCGCCAGCAGCCAAGATCCGTCGGGACAGGGGATTTACAATGAGCAGTTCTTC
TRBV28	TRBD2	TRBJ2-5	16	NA	CASSLMRAGGGETQYF	TGTGCCAGCAGTTTAATGCGAGCGGGAGGGGGAGAGACCCAGTACTTC
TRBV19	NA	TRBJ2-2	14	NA	CASSLTQNTGELFF	TGTGCCAGTAGCTTGACTCAGAACACCGGGGAGCTGTTTTTT
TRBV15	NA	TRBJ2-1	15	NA	CATSRGGYGDNEQFF	TGTGCCACCAGCAGAGGAGGGTATGGGGACAATGAGCAGTTCTTC
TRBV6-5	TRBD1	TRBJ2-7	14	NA	CASTPTGLAYEQYF	TGTGCCAGTACACCGACAGGGTTGGCCTACGAGCAGTACTTC
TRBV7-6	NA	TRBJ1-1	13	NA	CASSFWEGAEAFF	TGTGCCAGCAGCTTTTGGGAGGGGGCTGAAGCTTTCTTT
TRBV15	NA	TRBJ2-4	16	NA	CATSMVGRGGKNIQYF	TGTGCCACCAGCATGGTGGGGAGGGGGGGCAAAAACATTCAGTACTTC
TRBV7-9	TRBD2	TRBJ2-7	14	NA	CASSDSGRIYEQYF	TGTGCCAGCAGCGACAGCGGGAGGATATACGAGCAGTACTTC
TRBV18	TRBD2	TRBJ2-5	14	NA	CASSPSSGQETQYF	TGTGCCAGCTCACCATCTAGCGGACAAGAGACCCAGTACTTC
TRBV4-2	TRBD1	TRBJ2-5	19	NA	CASSQDLGGQFTYQETQYF	TGTGCCAGCAGCCAAGATTTAGGGGGCCAATTCACGTACCAAGAGACCCAGTACTTC
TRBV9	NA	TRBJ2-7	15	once	CASSVGATHAYEQYF	TGTGCCAGCAGCGTGGGGGCGACACACGCCTACGAGCAGTACTTC
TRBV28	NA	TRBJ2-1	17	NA	CASGWGLLASTYNEQFF	TGTGCCAGCGGATGGGGCCTATTGGCCTCCACCTACAATGAGCAGTTCTTC
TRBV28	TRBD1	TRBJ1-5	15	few	CAIRPGTGSNQPQHF	TGTGCCATACGTCCCGGGACAGGTAGCAATCAGCCCCAGCATTTT
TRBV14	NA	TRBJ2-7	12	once	CASSQVAGGQYF	TGTGCCAGCAGCCAAGTTGCAGGCGGGCAGTACTTC
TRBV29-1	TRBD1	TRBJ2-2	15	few	CSAGTGGLNTGELFF	TGCAGCGCCGGGACAGGGGGCCTGAACACCGGGGAGCTGTTTTTT
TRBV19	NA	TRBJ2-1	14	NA	CASSPRTPLNEQFF	TGTGCCAGTAGTCCGCGGACTCCATTGAATGAGCAGTTCTTC
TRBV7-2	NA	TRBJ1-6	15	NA	CASSLEAAIGSPLHF	TGTGCCAGCAGCTTAGAGGCAGCTATAGGTTCACCCCTCCACTTT
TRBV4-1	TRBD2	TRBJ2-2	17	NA	CASSPLGRAGVTGELFF	TGCGCCAGCAGCCCACTCGGTCGGGCGGGAGTCACCGGGGAGCTGTTTTTT
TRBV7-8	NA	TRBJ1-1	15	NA	CASTGHRVMNTEAFF	TGTGCCAGCACCGGCCACCGCGTTATGAACACTGAAGCTTTCTTT
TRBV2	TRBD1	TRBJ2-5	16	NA	CASSKPGQGTRGTQYF	TGTGCCAGCAGCAAACCGGGACAGGGAACCCGGGGGACCCAGTACTTC
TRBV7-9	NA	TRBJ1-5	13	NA	CASSPNSNQPQHF	TGTGCCAGCAGCCCCAATAGCAATCAGCCCCAGCATTTT
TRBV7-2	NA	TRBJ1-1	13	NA	CASSLAVGSEAFF	TGTGCCAGCAGCTTAGCAGTGGGCTCTGAAGCTTTCTTT
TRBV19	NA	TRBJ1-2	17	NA	CASSVENALFLEYGYTF	TGTGCCAGTAGTGTCGAAAATGCACTCTTTCTAGAATATGGCTACACCTTC
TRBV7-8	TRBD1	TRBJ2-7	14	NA	CASSPDRGPYEQYF	TGTGCCAGCAGCCCGGACAGGGGGCCTTACGAGCAGTACTTC
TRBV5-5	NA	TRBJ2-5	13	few	CASSPRGWETQYF	TGTGCCAGCAGCCCCCGGGGGTGGGAGACCCAGTACTTC
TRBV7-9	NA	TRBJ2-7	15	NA	CASSSRTALPYEQYF	TGTGCCAGCAGCTCACGGACTGCTCTCCCCTACGAGCAGTACTTC